This TCR beta chain is drawn from a study of blood T cell repertoires in COVID-19. Overall study context: Donors in the United States, Italy and Spain gave samples during acute or convalescent COVID-19. Sources were T cells, B-cell-depleted T cells, or PBMCs; the material itself was cDNA or gDNA.

This clone was seen only once. The CDR3 covers 12 residues. V was shortened by 2 bases and J by 4 bases, with 4 bases between the two germline ends. Germline lookup yields CDR1 SGHRS and CDR2 YFSETQ. Authors' processing steps: For nucleated cells, counts were estimated from reference gene primer amplification. The method was immunoSEQ multiplex PCR; TCRdb's version includes in-frame clones alone and lacks a portion of them. Clonal size and the V and J genes are those of that table, whereas D and trimming came from the DNA. The sample contains about 310,000 clones, around 90% of which appear only once.

J is TRBJ2-1 and V is TRBV5-1; D is uncertain. This receptor was obtained from a man between 65 and 79 years old with acute or convalescent COVID-19. Sequencing was done on a sample of peripheral blood. DNA of the CDR3: TGCGCCAGCAGCTTCCAGTACAATGAGCAGTTCTTC. Translated: CASSFQYNEQFF.